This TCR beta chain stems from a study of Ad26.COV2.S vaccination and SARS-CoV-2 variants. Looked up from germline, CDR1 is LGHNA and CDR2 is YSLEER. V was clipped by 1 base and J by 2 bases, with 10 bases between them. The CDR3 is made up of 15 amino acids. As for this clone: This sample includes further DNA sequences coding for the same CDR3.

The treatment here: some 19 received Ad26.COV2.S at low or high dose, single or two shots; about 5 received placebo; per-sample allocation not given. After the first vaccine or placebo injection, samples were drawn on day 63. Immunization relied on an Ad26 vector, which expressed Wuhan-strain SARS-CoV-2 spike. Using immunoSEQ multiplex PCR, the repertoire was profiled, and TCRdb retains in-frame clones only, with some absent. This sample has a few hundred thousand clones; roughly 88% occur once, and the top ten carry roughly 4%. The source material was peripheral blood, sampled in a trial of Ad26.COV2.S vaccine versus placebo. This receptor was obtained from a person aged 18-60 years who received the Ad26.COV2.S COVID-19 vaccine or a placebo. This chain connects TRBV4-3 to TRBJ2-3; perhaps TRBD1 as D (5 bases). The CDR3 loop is CASSQAQGYTDTQYF. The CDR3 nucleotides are TGCGCCAGCAGCCAAGCTCAGGGCTACACAGATACGCAGTATTTT.